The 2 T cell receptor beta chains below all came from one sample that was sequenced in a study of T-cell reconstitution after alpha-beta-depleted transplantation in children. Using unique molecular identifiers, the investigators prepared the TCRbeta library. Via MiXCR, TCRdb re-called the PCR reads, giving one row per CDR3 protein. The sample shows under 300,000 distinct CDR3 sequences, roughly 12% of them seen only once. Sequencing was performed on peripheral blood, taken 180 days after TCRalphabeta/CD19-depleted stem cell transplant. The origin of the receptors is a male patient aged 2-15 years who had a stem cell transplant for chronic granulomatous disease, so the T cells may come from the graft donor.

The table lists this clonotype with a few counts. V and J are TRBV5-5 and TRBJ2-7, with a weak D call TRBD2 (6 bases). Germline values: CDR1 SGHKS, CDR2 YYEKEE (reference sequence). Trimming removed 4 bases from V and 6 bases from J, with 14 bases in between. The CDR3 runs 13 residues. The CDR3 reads CASSAGPFCEQYF. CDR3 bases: TGTGCCAGCAGCGCGGGGCCATTCTGCGAGCAGTACTTC.

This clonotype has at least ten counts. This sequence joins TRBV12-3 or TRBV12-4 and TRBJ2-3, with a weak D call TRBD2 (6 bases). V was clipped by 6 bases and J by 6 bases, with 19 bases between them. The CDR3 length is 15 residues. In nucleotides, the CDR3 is TGTGCCAGCAGCCCCACACTAGCCCTCAGGGATACGCAGTATTTT. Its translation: CASSPTLALRDTQYF.